This T cell receptor (beta chain) is drawn from a study of T cell responses to AZD1222 COVID-19 vaccine. The length of the CDR3 is 13 residues. V shed 1 base and J shed 11 bases, with 12 bases lying between them. Germline V gene data show CDR1 as SEHNR and CDR2 as FQNEAQ (reference sequence). This clone was recorded only once. Libraries were prepared by immunoSEQ multiplex PCR; TCRdb keeps only in-frame clonotypes and omits some of them. The data show about 120,000 clones, 85% to 90% seen once. This rearrangement joins TRBV7-9 to TRBJ1-5; a weak D match, TRBD1 (6 bases). This sequence was found in an adult in good health. Sequencing used peripheral blood, obtained on day 0 of AZD1222 vaccination. CDR3 in DNA: TGTGCCAGCAGCTTAGGGTCGGACAGAGCCCAGCATTTT. Translation: CASSLGSDRAQHF.